The present entry profiles one T cell receptor beta chain with its context. In Seattle, patients joined the study during active infection and were tracked longitudinally. Sequenced by immunoSEQ multiplex PCR; TCRdb stores in-frame clones only, minus some. Altogether some 290,000 clones are present, around 90% being singletons, with the ten largest covering under 3.5%. The data stem from a study of blood T cell repertoires in COVID-19. This CDR3 spans 13 amino acids. Germline lookup yields CDR1 SQVTM and CDR2 ANQGSEA. V was cut by 4 bases and J by 2 bases, with 11 bases left in between. The TCR originated in a woman aged 25 to 39 with COVID-19, enrolled during active disease. The sample taken for sequencing was peripheral blood. The genes are TRBV29-1 and TRBJ1-1; D is unclear. Here the CDR3 reads CSVVGAINTEAFF. CDR3 DNA sequence: TGCAGCGTTGTAGGAGCTATTAACACTGAAGCTTTCTTT.